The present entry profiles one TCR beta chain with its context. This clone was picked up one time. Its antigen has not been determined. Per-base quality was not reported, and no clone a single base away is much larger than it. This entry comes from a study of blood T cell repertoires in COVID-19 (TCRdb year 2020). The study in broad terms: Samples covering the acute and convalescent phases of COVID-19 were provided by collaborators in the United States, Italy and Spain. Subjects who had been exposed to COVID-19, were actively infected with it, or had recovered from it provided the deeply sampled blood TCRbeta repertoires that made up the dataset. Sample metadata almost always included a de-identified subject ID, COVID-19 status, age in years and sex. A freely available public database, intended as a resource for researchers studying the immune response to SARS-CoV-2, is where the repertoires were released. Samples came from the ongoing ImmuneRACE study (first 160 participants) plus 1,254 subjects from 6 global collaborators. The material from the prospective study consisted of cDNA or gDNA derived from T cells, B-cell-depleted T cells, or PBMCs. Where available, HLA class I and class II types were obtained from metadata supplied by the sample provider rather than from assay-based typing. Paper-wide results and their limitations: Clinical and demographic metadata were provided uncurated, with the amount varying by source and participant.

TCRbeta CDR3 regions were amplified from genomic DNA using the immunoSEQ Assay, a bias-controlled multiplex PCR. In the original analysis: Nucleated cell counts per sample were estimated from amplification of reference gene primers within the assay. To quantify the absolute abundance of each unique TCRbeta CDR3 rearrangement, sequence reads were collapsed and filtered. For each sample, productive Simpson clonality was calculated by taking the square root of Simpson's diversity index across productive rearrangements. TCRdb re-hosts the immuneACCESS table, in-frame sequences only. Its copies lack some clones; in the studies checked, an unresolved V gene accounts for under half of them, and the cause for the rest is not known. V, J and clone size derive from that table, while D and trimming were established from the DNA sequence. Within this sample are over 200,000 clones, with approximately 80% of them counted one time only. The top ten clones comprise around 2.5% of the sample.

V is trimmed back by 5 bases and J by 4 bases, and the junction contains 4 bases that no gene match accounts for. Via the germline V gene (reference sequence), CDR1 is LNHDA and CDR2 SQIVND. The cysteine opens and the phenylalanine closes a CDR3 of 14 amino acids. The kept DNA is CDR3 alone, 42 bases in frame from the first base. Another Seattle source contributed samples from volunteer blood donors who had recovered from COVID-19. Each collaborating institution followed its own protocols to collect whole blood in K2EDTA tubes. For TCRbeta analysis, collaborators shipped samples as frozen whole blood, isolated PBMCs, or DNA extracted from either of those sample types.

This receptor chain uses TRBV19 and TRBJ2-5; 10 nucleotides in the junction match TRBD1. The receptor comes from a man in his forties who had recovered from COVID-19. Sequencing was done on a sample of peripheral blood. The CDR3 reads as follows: CASSVTGGVETQYF. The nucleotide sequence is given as TGTGCCAGTAGTGTGACAGGGGGCGTAGAGACCCAGTACTTC.